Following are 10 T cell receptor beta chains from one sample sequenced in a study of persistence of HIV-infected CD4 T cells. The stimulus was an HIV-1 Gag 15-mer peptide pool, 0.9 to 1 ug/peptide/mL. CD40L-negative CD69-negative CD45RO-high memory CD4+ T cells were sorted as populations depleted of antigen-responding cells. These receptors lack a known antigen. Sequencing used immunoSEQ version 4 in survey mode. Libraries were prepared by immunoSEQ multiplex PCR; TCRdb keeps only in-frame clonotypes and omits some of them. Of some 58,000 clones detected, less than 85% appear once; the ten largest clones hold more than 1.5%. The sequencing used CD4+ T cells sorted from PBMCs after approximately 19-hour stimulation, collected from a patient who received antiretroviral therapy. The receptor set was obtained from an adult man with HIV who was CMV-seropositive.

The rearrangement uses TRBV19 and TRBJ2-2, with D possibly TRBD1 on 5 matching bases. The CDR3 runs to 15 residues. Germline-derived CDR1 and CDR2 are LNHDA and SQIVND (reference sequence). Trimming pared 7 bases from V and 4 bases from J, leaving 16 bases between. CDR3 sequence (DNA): TGTGCCAGTACCCCCAAGGGGATTGGCACCGGGGAGCTGTTTTTT. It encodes CASTPKGIGTGELFF.

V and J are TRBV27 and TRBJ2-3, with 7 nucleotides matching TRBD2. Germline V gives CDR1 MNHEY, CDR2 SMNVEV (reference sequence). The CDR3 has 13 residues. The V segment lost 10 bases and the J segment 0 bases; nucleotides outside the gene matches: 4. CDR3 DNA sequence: TGTGCCACAAAGCGGGGAAGCACAGATACGCAGTATTTT. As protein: CATKRGSTDTQYF.

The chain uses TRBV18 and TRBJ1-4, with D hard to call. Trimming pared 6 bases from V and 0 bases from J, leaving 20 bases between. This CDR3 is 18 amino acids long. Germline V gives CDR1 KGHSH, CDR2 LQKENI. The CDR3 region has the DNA TGTGCCAGCTCGCACATCGACGGAAATAGAGCAACTAATGAAAAACTGTTTTTT. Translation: CASSHIDGNRATNEKLFF.

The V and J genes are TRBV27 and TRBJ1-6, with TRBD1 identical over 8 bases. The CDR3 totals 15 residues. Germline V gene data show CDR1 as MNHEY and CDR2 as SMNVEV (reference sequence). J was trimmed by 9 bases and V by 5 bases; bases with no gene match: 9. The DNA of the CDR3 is TGTGCCAGCAGTCTTGGGGGGACAGGCACTTCACCCCTCCACTTT. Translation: CASSLGGTGTSPLHF.

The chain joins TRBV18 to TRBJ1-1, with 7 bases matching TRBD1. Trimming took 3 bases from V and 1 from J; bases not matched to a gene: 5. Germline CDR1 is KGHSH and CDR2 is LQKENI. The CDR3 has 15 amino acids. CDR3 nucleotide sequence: TGTGCCAGCTCACCGTACAGGGGTTGGAACACTGAAGCTTTCTTT. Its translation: CASSPYRGWNTEAFF.

The DNA for the CDR3 is TGTGCCAGCAGCCAAGGGGACAGCCATAATTCACCCCTCCACTTT. This encodes CASSQGDSHNSPLHF. The gene calls are TRBV3-1 (or the pseudogene TRBV3-2) and TRBJ1-6; 7 positions agree with TRBD1. V shed 1 base and J 5 bases; nucleotides not matched to a gene: 2. The germline V gene has CDR1 LGHDT and CDR2 YNNKEL (reference sequence). This CDR3 has 15 amino acids.

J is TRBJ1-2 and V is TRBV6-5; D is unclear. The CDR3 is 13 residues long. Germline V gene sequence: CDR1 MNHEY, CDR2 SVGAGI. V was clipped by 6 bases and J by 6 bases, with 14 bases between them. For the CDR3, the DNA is TGTGCCAGCAGGAAGTTGGGCGGAAATGGCTACACCTTC. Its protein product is CASRKLGGNGYTF.

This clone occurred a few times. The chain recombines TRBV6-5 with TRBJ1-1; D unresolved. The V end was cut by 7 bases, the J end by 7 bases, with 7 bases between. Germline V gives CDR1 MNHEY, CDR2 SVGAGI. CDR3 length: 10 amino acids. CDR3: CASKDFEAFF. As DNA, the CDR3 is TGTGCCAGCAAGGATTTTGAAGCTTTCTTT.

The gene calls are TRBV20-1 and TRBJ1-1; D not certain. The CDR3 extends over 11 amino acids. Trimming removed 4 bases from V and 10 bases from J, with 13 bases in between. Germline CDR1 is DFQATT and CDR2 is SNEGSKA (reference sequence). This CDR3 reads CSANFGPGAFF. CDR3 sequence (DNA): TGCAGTGCTAATTTCGGGCCAGGAGCTTTCTTT.

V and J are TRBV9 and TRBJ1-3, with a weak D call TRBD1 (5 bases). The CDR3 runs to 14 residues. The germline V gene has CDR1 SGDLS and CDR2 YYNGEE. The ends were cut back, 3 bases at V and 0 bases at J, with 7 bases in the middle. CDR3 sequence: CASSGRGSGNTIYF. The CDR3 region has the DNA TGTGCCAGCAGCGGAAGGGGCTCTGGAAACACCATATATTTT.